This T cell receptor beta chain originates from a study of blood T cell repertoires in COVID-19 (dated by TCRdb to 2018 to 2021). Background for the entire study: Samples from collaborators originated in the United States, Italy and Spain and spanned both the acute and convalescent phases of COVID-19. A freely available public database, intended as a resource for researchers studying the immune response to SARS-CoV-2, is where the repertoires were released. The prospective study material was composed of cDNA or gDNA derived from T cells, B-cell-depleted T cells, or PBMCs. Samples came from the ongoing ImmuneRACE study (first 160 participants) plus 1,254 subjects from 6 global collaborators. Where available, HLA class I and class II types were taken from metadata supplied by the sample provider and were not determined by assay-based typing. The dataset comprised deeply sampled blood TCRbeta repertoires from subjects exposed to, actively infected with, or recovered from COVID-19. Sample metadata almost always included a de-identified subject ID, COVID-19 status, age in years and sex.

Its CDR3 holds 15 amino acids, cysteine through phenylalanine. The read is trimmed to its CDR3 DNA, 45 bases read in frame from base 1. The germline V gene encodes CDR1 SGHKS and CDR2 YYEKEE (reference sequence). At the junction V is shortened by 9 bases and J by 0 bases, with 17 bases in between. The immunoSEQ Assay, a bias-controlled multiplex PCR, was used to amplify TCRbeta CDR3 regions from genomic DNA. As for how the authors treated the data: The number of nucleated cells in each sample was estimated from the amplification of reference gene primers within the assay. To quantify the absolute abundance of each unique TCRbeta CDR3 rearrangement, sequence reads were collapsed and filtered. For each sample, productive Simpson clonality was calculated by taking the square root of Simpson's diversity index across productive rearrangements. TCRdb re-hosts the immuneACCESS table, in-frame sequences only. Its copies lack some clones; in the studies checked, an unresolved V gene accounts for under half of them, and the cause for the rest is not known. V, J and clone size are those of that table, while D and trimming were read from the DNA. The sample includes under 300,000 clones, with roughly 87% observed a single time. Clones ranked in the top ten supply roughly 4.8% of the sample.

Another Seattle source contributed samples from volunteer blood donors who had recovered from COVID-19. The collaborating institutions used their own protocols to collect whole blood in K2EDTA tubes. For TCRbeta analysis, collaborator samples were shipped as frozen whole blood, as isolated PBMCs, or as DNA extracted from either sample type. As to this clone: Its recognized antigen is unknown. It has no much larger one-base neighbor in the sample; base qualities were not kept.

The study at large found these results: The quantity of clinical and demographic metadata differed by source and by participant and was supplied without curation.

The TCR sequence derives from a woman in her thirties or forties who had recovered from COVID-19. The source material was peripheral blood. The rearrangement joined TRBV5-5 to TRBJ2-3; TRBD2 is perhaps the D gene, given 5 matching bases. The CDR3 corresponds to CATSRTHASTDTQYF. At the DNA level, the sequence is TGTGCCACTAGTCGGACTCATGCTAGCACAGATACGCAGTATTTT. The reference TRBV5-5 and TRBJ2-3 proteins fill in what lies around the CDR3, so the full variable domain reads DAGVTQSPTHLIKTRGQQVTLRCSPISGHKSVSWYQQVLGQGPQFIFQYYEKEERGRGNFPDRFSARQFPNYSSELNVNALLLGDSALYLCATSRTHASTDTQYFGPGTRLTVL.